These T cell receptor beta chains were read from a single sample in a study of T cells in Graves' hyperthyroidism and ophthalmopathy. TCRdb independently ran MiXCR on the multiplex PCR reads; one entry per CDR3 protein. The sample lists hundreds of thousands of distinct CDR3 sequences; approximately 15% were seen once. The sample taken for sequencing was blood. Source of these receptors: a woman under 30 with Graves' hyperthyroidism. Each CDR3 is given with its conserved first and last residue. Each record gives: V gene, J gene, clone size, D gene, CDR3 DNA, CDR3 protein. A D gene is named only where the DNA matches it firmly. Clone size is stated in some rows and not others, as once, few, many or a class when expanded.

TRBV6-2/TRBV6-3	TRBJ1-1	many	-	TGTGCCAGCAGTTTTCGGGCAAGGAACACTGAAGCTTTCTTT	CASSFRARNTEAFF
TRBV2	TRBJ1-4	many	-	TGTGCCAGCAAAGGCTGGGGGTTGTCCGATGAAAAACTGTTTTTT	CASKGWGLSDEKLFF
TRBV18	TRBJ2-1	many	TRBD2	TGTGCCAGCTCATCGGGACTAGCGAACCGTAATGAGCAGTTCTTC	CASSSGLANRNEQFF
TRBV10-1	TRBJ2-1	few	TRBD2	TGCGCCAGCAGCCCAAATCTAGCGGGAGCTAATAATGAGCAGTTCTTC	CASSPNLAGANNEQFF
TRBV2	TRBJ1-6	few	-	TGTGCCAGCAGTCGATCCAGGGCCGGTAATCCACCCCTCCACTTT	CASSRSRAGNPPLHF
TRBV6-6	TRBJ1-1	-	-	TGTGCCAGCAGTTACTCGGGACGGACGAACACTGAAGCTTTCTTT	CASSYSGRTNTEAFF
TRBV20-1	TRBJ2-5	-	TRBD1	TGCAGTGCTAGAGTGTGGGACAGCCAAGAGACCCAGTACTTC	CSARVWDSQETQYF
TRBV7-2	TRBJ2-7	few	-	TGTGCCAGCAGCTCTTACGGTCAGGGATACGAGCAGTACTTC	CASSSYGQGYEQYF
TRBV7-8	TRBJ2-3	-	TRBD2	TGTGCCAGCAGCTTGACTAGCGGGAGCCCAGATACGCAGTATTTT	CASSLTSGSPDTQYF
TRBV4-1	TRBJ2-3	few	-	TGCGCCAGCAGCCATTCCGGGACTAGCACAGATACGCAGTATTTT	CASSHSGTSTDTQYF
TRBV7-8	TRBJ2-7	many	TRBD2	TGTGCCAGCAGCTCGTTAACTAGCGGGGACTCCTACGAGCAGTACTTC	CASSSLTSGDSYEQYF
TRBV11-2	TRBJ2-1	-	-	TGTGCCAGCAGCTTCGAGGACGCAATAACTTCTGAGCAGTTCTTC	CASSFEDAITSEQFF
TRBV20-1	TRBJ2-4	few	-	TGCAGTGCTTTACGCTGGCTTGAAAACATTCAGTACTTC	CSALRWLENIQYF
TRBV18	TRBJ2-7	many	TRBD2	TGTGCCAGCTCACGCGGGACTAGCGGGGGGGCCTACGAGCAGTACTTC	CASSRGTSGGAYEQYF
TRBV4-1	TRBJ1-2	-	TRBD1	TGCGCCAGCAGCCAAAGTGTTCTCAGGGGGTCTGGCTACACCTTC	CASSQSVLRGSGYTF
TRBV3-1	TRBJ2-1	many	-	TGTGCCAGCAGCCAAGGAACAGGGTCCTACAATGAGCAGTTCTTC	CASSQGTGSYNEQFF
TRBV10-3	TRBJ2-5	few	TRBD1	TGTGCCATCAGTGAGACATGGACAGGGGGGGGGGAGACCCAGTACTTC	CAISETWTGGGETQYF
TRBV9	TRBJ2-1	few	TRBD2	TGTGCCAGCAGCCCCGGGACTAACTACAATGAGCAGTTCTTC	CASSPGTNYNEQFF
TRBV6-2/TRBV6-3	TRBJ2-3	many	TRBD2	TGTGCCAGCAGTTGGGCTAGCGGGAGTGCAGATACGCAGTATTTT	CASSWASGSADTQYF
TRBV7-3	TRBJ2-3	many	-	TGTGCCAGCAGCTCGAGGGGAACGGGGGATACGCAGTATTTT	CASSSRGTGDTQYF
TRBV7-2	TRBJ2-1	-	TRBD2	TGTGCCAGCAGCTTAGCGGGGGGAGGAGCGGGAGTTAGAAACAATGAGCAGTTCTTC	CASSLAGGGAGVRNNEQFF
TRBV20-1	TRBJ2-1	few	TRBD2	TGCAGTGCTAGAGATATGGCTAGCGGGAGTTACAATGAGCAGTTCTTC	CSARDMASGSYNEQFF
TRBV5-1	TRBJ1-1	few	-	TGCGCCAGCAGCTTGGAGAGGGGGAACACTGAAGCTTTCTTT	CASSLERGNTEAFF
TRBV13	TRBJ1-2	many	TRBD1	TGTGCCAGCAGCTTGACAGGGGGGAAGGGCTACACCTTC	CASSLTGGKGYTF
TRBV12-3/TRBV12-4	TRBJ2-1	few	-	TGTGCCAGCAGCCCTAGTGGCGGGCAAAACAATGAGCAGTTCTTC	CASSPSGGQNNEQFF
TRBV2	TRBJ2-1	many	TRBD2	TGTGCCAGCAGTGGGGGACTAGCGGGAGATGATGAGCAGTTCTTC	CASSGGLAGDDEQFF
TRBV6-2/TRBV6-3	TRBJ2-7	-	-	TGTGCCAGCAGTCGGCTACCCGGACAGAGCTACGAGCAGTACTTC	CASSRLPGQSYEQYF
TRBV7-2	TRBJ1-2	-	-	TGTGCCAGCAGCTTAGCCGGGTCACGCATCGACTACACCTTC	CASSLAGSRIDYTF
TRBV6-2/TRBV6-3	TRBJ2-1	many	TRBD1	TGTGCCAGCAGTTACCGAGGGACAGGGGGATTTGATGAGCAGTTCTTC	CASSYRGTGGFDEQFF
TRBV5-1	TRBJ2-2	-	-	TGCGCCAGCACTTGGGGCACCGGGGAGCTGTTTTTT	CASTWGTGELFF
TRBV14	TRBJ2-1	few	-	TGTGCCAGCAGCCGATGGAGGGGGCCCTATGAGCAGTTCTTC	CASSRWRGPYEQFF
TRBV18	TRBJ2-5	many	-	TGTGCCAGCTCACCTCAGGCCCAAGAGACCCAGTACTTC	CASSPQAQETQYF